What follows are 30 T cell receptor beta chains derived from one specimen sequenced in a study of T cell responses to AZD1222 COVID-19 vaccine (dated by TCRdb to the early 2020s). Read against the paper, the sample's time point label means: about 28 days (+/-7) after the second vaccine dose. The label giving this sample's treatment or condition can be read as: meningococcal conjugate vaccine given as trial control. Libraries were built with the immunoSEQ multiplex PCR assay. TCRdb's version of the immuneACCESS table is confined to in-frame rearrangements and falls short of the full clone set. An unresolved V gene accounts for under half of the shortfall where checked; the remainder is of unknown origin. This sample holds about 180,000 clones; over 85% were observed only once. The ten most abundant clones make up about 1% of the sample. The sequenced sample was peripheral blood, obtained 28 days after the second dose of the MenACWY control vaccine. Receptors originate from an adult who received the MenACWY meningococcal vaccine as a control.

A few counts support this clone. The chain employs TRBV7-6 and TRBJ1-3; D perhaps matches TRBD1 (6 bases). The germline CDR1 and CDR2 sequences are SGHVS and FNYEAQ. The CDR3 runs 18 residues. The V gene lost 2 bases and the J gene lost 0 bases, with 17 bases spanning the gap. In nucleotides, the CDR3 is TGTGCCAGCAGCTTATCTCCCCGGGACACCCGCTCTGGAAACACCATATATTTT. Translation gives CASSLSPRDTRSGNTIYF. The variable domain in full, completed from reference TRBV7-6 and TRBJ1-3, reads GAGVSQSPRYKVTKRGQDVALRCDPISGHVSLYWYRQALGQGPEFLTYFNYEAQQDKSGLPNDRFSAERPEGSISTLTIQRTEQRDSAMYRCASSLSPRDTRSGNTIYFGEGSWLTVV.

This clone was seen just once. The V gene is TRBV7-2, the J gene TRBJ2-7; possible D gene TRBD2, 6 bases. With 6 bases removed from V and 2 bases from J, the gap between germline ends came to 14 bases. Germline V gives CDR1 SGHTA, CDR2 FQGNSA. CDR3 length: 14 amino acids. The CDR3, as DNA: TGTGCCAGCAGGACTCGCGGGACCACCTACGAGCAGTACTTC. It yields the protein CASRTRGTTYEQYF. The complete variable domain, with remaining parts taken from reference TRBV7-2 and TRBJ2-7, reads GAGVSQSPSNKVTEKGKDVELRCDPISGHTALYWYRQSLGQGLEFLIYFQGNSAPDKSGLPSDRFSAERTGGSVSTLTIQRTQQEDSAVYLCASRTRGTTYEQYFGPGTRLTVT.

V and J are TRBV19 and TRBJ2-3; 8 nucleotides align to TRBD2. CDR3 length equals 15 residues. After removal of 5 bases from V and 2 bases from J, the junction contained 6 bases not matched to a gene. Germline values: CDR1 LNHDA, CDR2 SQIVND (reference sequence). The CDR3 is CASSQTGLVTDTQYF. Here the CDR3 DNA reads TGTGCCAGTAGTCAGACGGGACTAGTCACAGATACGCAGTATTTT.

The chain combines TRBV12-3 or TRBV12-4 with TRBJ2-4; 10 bases align to TRBD1. The ends lost 6 bases at V and 4 bases at J; junction bases unmatched: 0. CDR3 length: 13 residues. This CDR3 is CASRGQGKNIQYF. The CDR3 DNA reads as TGTGCCAGCAGGGGACAGGGGAAAAACATTCAGTACTTC.

The chain's CDR3 is CASSPDLMAYNEQFF. DNA for the CDR3: TGTGCCAGCTCACCCGACTTGATGGCCTACAATGAGCAGTTCTTC. The V gene is TRBV18, the J gene TRBJ2-1; D is undetermined. V lost 3 bases and J 2 bases, leaving 11 bases between the germline ends. This CDR3 has 15 residues. Germline CDR1 reads KGHSH; CDR2 reads LQKENI.

The chain employs TRBV6-5 and TRBJ1-2; no definite D call. The germline CDR1 and CDR2 sequences are MNHEY and SVGAGI. The CDR3 runs 11 residues. The V and J ends lost 11 bases and 8 bases respectively, with 15 bases between them. The CDR3 DNA reads TGTGCCGCCTCGCCCGGCGACGGCTACACCTTC. Translating it yields CAASPGDGYTF.

The table lists this clone with a few counts. The chain uses TRBV11-2 and TRBJ1-2, with 7 nucleotides matching TRBD1. The germline V gene encodes CDR1 SGHAT and CDR2 FQNNGV. After removal of 2 bases from V and 2 bases from J, the junction contained 5 bases not matched to a gene. This CDR3 region has 15 residues. The CDR3 DNA reads as TGTGCCAGCAGCTTAACACCAGGGGGGAACTATGGCTACACCTTC. It codes for CASSLTPGGNYGYTF.

V is TRBV5-1 and J is TRBJ1-4; no clear D. Trimming pared 8 bases from V and 0 bases from J, leaving 8 bases between. There are 13 residues in the CDR3. Looked up from germline, CDR1 is SGHRS and CDR2 is YFSETQ. The CDR3 nucleotides read TGCGCCAGTTCGACGGCAACTAATGAAAAACTGTTTTTT. It specifies CASSTATNEKLFF.

V usage is TRBV7-2 and J usage is TRBJ1-1; tentative D call: TRBD1 (6 bases). The germline CDR1 and CDR2 sequences are SGHTA and FQGNSA. This CDR3 spans 13 amino acids. V shed 5 bases and J shed 0 bases, with 7 bases lying between them. CDR3 sequence (DNA): TGTGCCAGCAGCGGACAGCTGAACACTGAAGCTTTCTTT. This translates into CASSGQLNTEAFF.

V and J are TRBV5-1 and TRBJ1-1, with D unclear. This CDR3 contains 16 residues. Per the germline V gene, CDR1 is SGHRS and CDR2 is YFSETQ. V lost 0 bases to trimming and J lost 4 bases, with 16 bases between them. The CDR3 is CASSLASFDSSTEAFF. CDR3 coding DNA: TGCGCCAGCAGCTTGGCAAGTTTTGATAGTAGCACTGAAGCTTTCTTT.

This clone came up once. The chain carries TRBV27 and TRBJ2-7; tentatively, D is TRBD1 or TRBD2 (5 bases each). The CDR3 covers 13 residues. The germline V and J ends were trimmed by 6 bases and 6 bases, with 15 bases remaining between them. Germline V gene data show CDR1 as MNHEY and CDR2 as SMNVEV (reference sequence). CDR3 in DNA: TGTGCCAGCAGCCGGGGCATTTTGCGCGAGCAGTACTTC. Its translation: CASSRGILREQYF.

The rearrangement joins TRBV3-1 (or the pseudogene TRBV3-2) to TRBJ2-1; D is perhaps TRBD2 (5 bases). Between the trimmed V and J ends, which lost 1 base and 1 base, there was a span of 8 bases. CDR1 and CDR2 from the germline V gene are LGHDT and YNNKEL (reference sequence). This CDR3 is built from 15 residues. CDR3 coding DNA: TGTGCCAGCAGCCAAGGTACGGGATCCTACAATGAGCAGTTCTTC. Encoded protein: CASSQGTGSYNEQFF.

The chain employs TRBV10-3 and TRBJ2-5; 7 nucleotides line up with TRBD2. This CDR3 region has 14 residues. V shed 8 bases, J shed 2 bases, and the junction held 8 bases outside the gene matches. Germline V gene data show CDR1 as ENHRY and CDR2 as SYGVKD. The CDR3 DNA reads as TGTGCCATCGGGAGCCGAGCGGGGCAAGAGACCCAGTACTTC. Its translation is CAIGSRAGQETQYF.

This clone was observed a handful of times. V usage is TRBV3-1 (or the pseudogene TRBV3-2) and J usage is TRBJ1-2, with D unresolved. Germline V gives CDR1 LGHDT, CDR2 YNNKEL (reference sequence). V gave up 4 bases and J gave up 2 bases, with 8 bases separating them. The CDR3 is made up of 13 amino acids. This CDR3 is CASSLYGNYGYTF. CDR3 nucleotide sequence: TGTGCCAGCAGCCTTTATGGGAACTATGGCTACACCTTC.

The gene calls are TRBV20-1 and TRBJ1-1, with D hard to call. CDR1 is DFQATT and CDR2 is SNEGSKA in the germline V gene (reference sequence). The CDR3 extends over 10 amino acids. CDR3 sequence (DNA): TGCAGCGTCCCCCTCGCTGAAGCTTTCTTT. It translates to CSVPLAEAFF.

This clone has only one observation. The chain uses TRBV5-8 and TRBJ1-1; D gene ambiguous. V gave up 6 bases and J gave up 2 bases, with 8 bases separating them. Germline-derived CDR1 and CDR2 are SGHTS and YDEGEE. The CDR3 has 12 residues. The DNA of the CDR3 is TGTGCCAGCACCCTCACAAACACTGAAGCTTTCTTT. Protein: CASTLTNTEAFF.

The chain combines TRBV5-1 with TRBJ2-5; tentatively, D is TRBD1 or TRBD2 (6 bases each). The CDR3 consists of 17 residues. Germline V gene lookup returns CDR1 SGHRS and CDR2 YFSETQ. Trimming left V 4 bases short and J 3 bases short, with 22 bases between. The CDR3 coding sequence is TGCGCCAGCAGCAGGGGTGGTAGCAAAAGGGGGGAAGAGACCCAGTACTTC. It yields the protein CASSRGGSKRGEETQYF.

This chain joins TRBV7-9 and TRBJ2-1; no clear D gene. This CDR3 has 15 amino acids. V lost 1 base, J lost 4 bases, and 11 bases lay in between. Germline V gives CDR1 SEHNR, CDR2 FQNEAQ (reference sequence). The CDR3 protein is CASSLGQQTYNEQFF. Written as DNA, the CDR3 is TGTGCCAGCAGCTTAGGACAACAGACATACAATGAGCAGTTCTTC.

The chain uses TRBV6-5 and TRBJ2-7, with 11 bases fitting TRBD1. V trimming: 8 bases; J trimming: 2 bases; junction bases outside the gene matches: 8. The CDR3 sequence is 15 residues long. In germline, CDR1 is MNHEY, CDR2 SVGAGI. CDR3 DNA sequence: TGTGCCAGCGGAATACGGGACAGGGGGACCTACGAGCAGTACTTC. Translating it yields CASGIRDRGTYEQYF.

V and J are TRBV2 and TRBJ1-5; 9 bases map to TRBD1. CDR1 SNHLY and CDR2 FYNNEI come from the germline V gene. CDR3 size: 13 residues. Trimming took 5 bases from V and 6 from J; bases not matched to a gene: 2. The CDR3 nucleotides are TGTGCCAGCAGTCGACAGGGGGGTCAGCCCCAGCATTTT. Its protein is CASSRQGGQPQHF. Using reference TRBV2 and TRBJ1-5 for the parts outside the CDR3, the full variable domain is EPEVTQTPSHQVTQMGQEVILRCVPISNHLYFYWYRQILGQKVEFLVSFYNNEISEKSEIFDDQFSVERPDGSNFTLKIRSTKLEDSAMYFCASSRQGGQPQHFGDGTRLSIL.

J is TRBJ2-3 and V is TRBV5-4, with D perhaps given as TRBD1 or TRBD2 (5 bases each). Trimming cost V 4 bases and J 1 base, with 16 bases left between them. CDR3 length: 16 amino acids. Germline CDR1 SGHNT, CDR2 YYREEE (reference sequence). The chain's CDR3 is CASSLLGTHRTDTQYF. In DNA, the CDR3 is TGTGCCAGCAGCCTGCTCGGGACCCACCGCACAGATACGCAGTATTTT.

The chain joins TRBV24-1 to TRBJ2-1; unclear D gene. Per the germline V gene, CDR1 is KGHDR and CDR2 is SFDVKD. CDR3 length: 13 residues. Trimming shortened V by 3 bases and J by 8 bases, and 10 bases separated the two germline ends. In DNA, the CDR3 is TGTGCCACCAGTGATCCACAGACTTATGAGCAGTTCTTC. As protein: CATSDPQTYEQFF.

V gene TRBV6-2 or TRBV6-3 combines with J gene TRBJ1-4, with TRBD1 matching over 8 bases. CDR3 length: 16 amino acids. The V segment lost 5 bases and the J segment 0 bases; nucleotides outside the gene matches: 5. Germline CDR1 reads MNHEY; CDR2 reads SVGEGT. The CDR3 DNA is TGTGCCAGCAGTCCCGGGACAGGCGCAACTAATGAAAAACTGTTTTTT. Translating it yields CASSPGTGATNEKLFF.

The gene calls are TRBV5-4 and TRBJ2-3, with 15 bases that match TRBD2. The V gene's germline CDR1 is SGHNT and CDR2 YYREEE (reference sequence). Trimming at V came to 4 bases and at J to 0 bases, leaving 3 bases not matched to a gene. The CDR3 runs to 17 residues. This CDR3 reads CASSGLAGGLSTDTQYF. In DNA, the CDR3 is TGTGCCAGCAGCGGACTAGCGGGGGGGCTGAGCACAGATACGCAGTATTTT.

The V gene is TRBV7-2, the J gene TRBJ1-2; D gene uncertain. V was cut by 1 base and J by 4 bases, with 16 bases left in between. Per the germline V gene, CDR1 is SGHTA and CDR2 is FQGNSA. CDR3 length equals 16 residues. The CDR3 DNA follows: TGTGCCAGCAGCTTAGGCGGAGGGCGGATTCTCTATGGCTACACCTTC. As protein: CASSLGGGRILYGYTF.

V is TRBV5-1 and J is TRBJ2-3; no firm D call. The CDR3 runs 13 residues. Germline values: CDR1 SGHRS, CDR2 YFSETQ. The V end lost 6 bases, the J end lost 0 bases, and 8 bases lay between the germline ends. The CDR3 DNA reads TGCGCCAGCAATCGGCAGAGCACAGATACGCAGTATTTT. This translates into CASNRQSTDTQYF.

In DNA, the CDR3 is TGTGCCACGACTGAGTTGAGTAATTCACCCCTCCACTTT. This translates into CATTELSNSPLHF. This chain connects TRBV10-3 to TRBJ1-6; D gene unclear. Germline V lookup: CDR1 ENHRY, CDR2 SYGVKD. V shed 10 bases and J shed 6 bases, with 13 bases lying between them. The length of the CDR3 is 13 residues.

The gene calls are TRBV6-4 and TRBJ1-3, with D uncertain. The germline gives CDR1 MRHNA, CDR2 SNTAGT. The CDR3 covers 14 residues. Trimming removed 5 bases at V and 0 bases at J, with 8 bases between. CDR3 in amino acids: CASSPGPSGNTIYF. The CDR3 coding sequence is TGTGCCAGCAGTCCCGGCCCCTCTGGAAACACCATATATTTT.

The V and J genes are TRBV27 and TRBJ2-7; D is ambiguous. The germline V and J ends were trimmed by 3 bases and 1 base, with 13 bases remaining between them. Germline CDR1 MNHEY, CDR2 SMNVEV (reference sequence). The CDR3 is 15 residues long. This CDR3 is CASSLVGRYSYEQYF. DNA of the CDR3: TGTGCCAGCAGTTTGGTAGGAAGGTATTCCTACGAGCAGTACTTC.

The DNA for the CDR3 is TGTGCCAGCAGTCAACTAGCGGACAATGAGCAGTTCTTC. As protein: CASSQLADNEQFF. J is TRBJ2-1 and V is TRBV7-2; TRBD2 aligns across 8 bases. The CDR3 length is 13 residues. Germline lookup yields CDR1 SGHTA and CDR2 FQGNSA. The trim removed 6 bases at V and 5 bases at J, leaving 3 bases unmatched.